This T cell receptor beta chain came from a study of blood T cell repertoires in COVID-19. Across the study: The United States, Italy and Spain were the sources of the acute and convalescent COVID-19 samples. Sources were T cells, B-cell-depleted T cells, or PBMCs; the material itself was cDNA or gDNA.

Methods used by the authors: It was from reference gene primer amplification that nucleated cell counts were estimated. Profiled with immunoSEQ multiplex PCR; TCRdb holds only in-frame clones, not every one. The DNA was the basis for D and trimming; V, J and clone size are from that table. The sample includes hundreds of thousands of clones, around nine tenths of them seen just once. The V gene's germline CDR1 is SGHRS and CDR2 YFSETQ. With 7 bases removed from V and 1 base from J, the gap between germline ends came to 12 bases. CDR3 length: 13 amino acids. This clonotype was sampled from a man of 80 years or more with acute or convalescent COVID-19. This sequence joins TRBV5-1 and TRBJ2-7; D possibly corresponds to TRBD1 (6 bases). The sample consisted of peripheral blood. The CDR3 protein is CASHTTGSYEQYF. The DNA for the CDR3 is TGCGCCAGCCACACGACAGGTTCCTACGAGCAGTACTTC.